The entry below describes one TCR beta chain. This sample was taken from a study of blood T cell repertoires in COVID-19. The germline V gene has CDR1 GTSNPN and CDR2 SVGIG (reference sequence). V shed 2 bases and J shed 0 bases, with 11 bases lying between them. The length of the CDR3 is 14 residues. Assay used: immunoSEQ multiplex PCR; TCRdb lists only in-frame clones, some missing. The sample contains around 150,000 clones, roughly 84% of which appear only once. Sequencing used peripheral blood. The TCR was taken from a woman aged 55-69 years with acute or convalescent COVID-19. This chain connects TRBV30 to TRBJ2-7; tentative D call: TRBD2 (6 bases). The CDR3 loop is CAWSLGGGSYEQYF. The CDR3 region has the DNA TGTGCCTGGAGTCTCGGGGGTGGCTCCTACGAGCAGTACTTC.